The TCR beta chain under discussion was sequenced for a study of regulatory T cells in long-lasting Graves disease. Overall study results and limits: Patients with persistent Graves' had lower TCR diversity than newly diagnosed patients. Possibly, accuracy suffered from the small sample size.

Library construction for TCR beta used iRepertoire HTBI primers and Arm-PCR of CDR3 regions. From the multiplex PCR reads, TCRdb called clonotypes with MiXCR, one entry per CDR3 protein. The sample comprises roughly 400,000 distinct CDR3 sequences, about a sixth of which are singletons, and about a quarter rests with the top ten. Time point described: newly diagnosed GD, antithyroid drugs for less than 3 months. Isolated PBMC RNA provided the starting material for the TCR library. Comment on this clonotype: The antigen is not known.

These data also formed part of another study, on T cells in Graves' hyperthyroidism and ophthalmopathy. This second report adds: Uncontrolled infection, other autoimmune disease, pregnancy and lactation each barred patients from inclusion. The study used the HTBI primer set for a first-round RT-PCR of the TCR CDR3.

This TCR derives from a young woman with Graves disease. Sequencing used peripheral blood mononuclear cells (PBMCs), obtained at new diagnosis, from a patient treated with antithyroid drugs.

CDR3 DNA sequence: TGTGCCACCAGCAGAGATGGAGCGGGGACTGAAGCTTTCTTT. Its protein product is CATSRDGAGTEAFF. The J gene is TRBJ1-1, the V gene TRBV15; no clear D gene. Germline V lookup: CDR1 LNHNV, CDR2 YYDKDF (reference sequence). The CDR3 sequence is 14 residues long. V dropped 0 bases and J dropped 5 bases, with 10 bases sitting between them.